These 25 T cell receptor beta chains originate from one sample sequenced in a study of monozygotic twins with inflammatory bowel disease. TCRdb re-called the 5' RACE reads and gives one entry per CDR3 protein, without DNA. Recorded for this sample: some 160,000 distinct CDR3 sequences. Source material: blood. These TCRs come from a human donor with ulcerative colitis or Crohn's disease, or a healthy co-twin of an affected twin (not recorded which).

CDR3 loop: CASSISGSFEQYF. The chain couples TRBV19 to TRBJ2-7; the D call from TCRdb, TRBD2, cannot be confirmed without DNA. This CDR3 is built from 13 residues. The V gene's germline CDR1 is LNHDA and CDR2 SQIVND (reference sequence).

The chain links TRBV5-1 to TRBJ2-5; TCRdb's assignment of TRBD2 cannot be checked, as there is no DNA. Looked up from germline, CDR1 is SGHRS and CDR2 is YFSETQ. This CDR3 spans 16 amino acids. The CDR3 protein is CASSLAGSGSRETQYF.

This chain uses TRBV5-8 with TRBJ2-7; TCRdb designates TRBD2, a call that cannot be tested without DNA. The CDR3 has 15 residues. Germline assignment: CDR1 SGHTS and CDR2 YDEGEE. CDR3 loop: CASSLGRRERDEQYF.

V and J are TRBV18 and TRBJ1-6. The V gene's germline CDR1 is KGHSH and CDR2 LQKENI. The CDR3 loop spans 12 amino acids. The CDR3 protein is CASSPRSFDLHF. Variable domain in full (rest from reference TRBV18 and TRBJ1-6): NAGVMQNPRHLVRRRGQEARLRCSPMKGHSHVYWYRQLPEEGLKFMVYLQKENIIDESGMPKERFSAEFPKEGPSILRIQQVVRGDSAAYFCASSPRSFDLHFGNGTRLTVT.

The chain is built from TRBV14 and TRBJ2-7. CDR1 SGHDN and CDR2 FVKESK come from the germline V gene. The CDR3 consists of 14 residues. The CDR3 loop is CASSATGEIYEQYF.

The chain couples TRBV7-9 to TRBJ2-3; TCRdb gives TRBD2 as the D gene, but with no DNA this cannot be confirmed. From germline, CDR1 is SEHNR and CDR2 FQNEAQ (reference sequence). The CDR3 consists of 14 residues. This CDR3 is CASSAGTSADTQYF.

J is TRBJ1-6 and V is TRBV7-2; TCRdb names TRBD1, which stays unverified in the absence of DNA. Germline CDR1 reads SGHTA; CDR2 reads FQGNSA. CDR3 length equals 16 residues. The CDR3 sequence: CASSKTRAGSPSPLHF.

The CDR3: CASSLARHTETQYF. The chain has TRBV7-2 and TRBJ2-5. Germline V gives CDR1 SGHTA, CDR2 FQGNSA. CDR3 length equals 14 residues.

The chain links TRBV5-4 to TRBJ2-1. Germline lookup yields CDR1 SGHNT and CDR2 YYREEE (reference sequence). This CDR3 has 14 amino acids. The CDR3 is CASSSIIRDNEQFF.

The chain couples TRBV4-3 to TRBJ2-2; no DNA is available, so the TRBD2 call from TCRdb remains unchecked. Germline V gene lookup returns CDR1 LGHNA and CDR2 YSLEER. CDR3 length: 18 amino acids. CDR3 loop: CASSTNQGASGSPGELFF.

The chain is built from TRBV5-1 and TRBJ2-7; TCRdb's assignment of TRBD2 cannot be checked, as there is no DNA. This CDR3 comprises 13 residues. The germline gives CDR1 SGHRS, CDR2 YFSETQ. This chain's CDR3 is CASSASEGYEQYF.

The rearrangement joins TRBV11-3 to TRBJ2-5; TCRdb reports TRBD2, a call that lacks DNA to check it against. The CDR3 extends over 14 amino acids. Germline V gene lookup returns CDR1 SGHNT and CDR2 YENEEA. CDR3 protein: CASSRGGRDETQYF.

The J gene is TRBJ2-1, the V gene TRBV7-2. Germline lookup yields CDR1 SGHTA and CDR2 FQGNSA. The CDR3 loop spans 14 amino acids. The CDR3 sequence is CASSLLTPYNEQFF.

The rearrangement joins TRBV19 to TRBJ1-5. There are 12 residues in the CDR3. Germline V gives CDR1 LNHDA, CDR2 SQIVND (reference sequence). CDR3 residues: CASNLRNQPQHF.

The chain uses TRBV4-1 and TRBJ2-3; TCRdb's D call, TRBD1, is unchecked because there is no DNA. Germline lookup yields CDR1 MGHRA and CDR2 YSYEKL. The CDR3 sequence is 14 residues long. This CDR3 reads CASSQWGHSDTQYF.

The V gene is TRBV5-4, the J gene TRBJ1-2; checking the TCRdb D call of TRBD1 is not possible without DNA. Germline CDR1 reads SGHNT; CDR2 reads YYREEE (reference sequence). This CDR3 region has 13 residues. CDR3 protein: CASSSGTKDGYTF. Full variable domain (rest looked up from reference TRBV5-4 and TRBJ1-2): ETGVTQSPTHLIKTRGQQVTLRCSSQSGHNTVSWYQQALGQGPQFIFQYYREEENGRGNFPPRFSGLQFPNYSSELNVNALELDDSALYLCASSSGTKDGYTFGSGTRLTVV.

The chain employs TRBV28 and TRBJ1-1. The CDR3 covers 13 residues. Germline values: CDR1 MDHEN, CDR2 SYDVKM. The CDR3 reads CASSLYQSTEAFF. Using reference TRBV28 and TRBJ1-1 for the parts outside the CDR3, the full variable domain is DVKVTQSSRYLVKRTGEKVFLECVQDMDHENMFWYRQDPGLGLRLIYFSYDVKMKEKGDIPEGYSVSREKKERFSLILESASTNQTSMYLCASSLYQSTEAFFGQGTRLTVV.

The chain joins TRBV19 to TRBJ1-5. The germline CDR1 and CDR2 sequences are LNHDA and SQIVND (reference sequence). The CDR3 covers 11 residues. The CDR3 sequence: CASGANQPQHF.

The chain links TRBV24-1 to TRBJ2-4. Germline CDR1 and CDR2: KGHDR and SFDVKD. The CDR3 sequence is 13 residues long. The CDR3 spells CATSDSRINIQYF.

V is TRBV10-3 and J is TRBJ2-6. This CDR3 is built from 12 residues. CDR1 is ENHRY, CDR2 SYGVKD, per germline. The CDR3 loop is CAISTGANVLTF.

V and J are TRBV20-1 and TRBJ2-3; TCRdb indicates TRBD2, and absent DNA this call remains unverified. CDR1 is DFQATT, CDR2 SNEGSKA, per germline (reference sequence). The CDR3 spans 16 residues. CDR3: CSASRLAGAGTDTQYF.

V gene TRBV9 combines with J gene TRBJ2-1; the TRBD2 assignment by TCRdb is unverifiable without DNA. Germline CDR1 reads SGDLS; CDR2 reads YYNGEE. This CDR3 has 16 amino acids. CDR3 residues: CASSISTSGNKNEQFF.

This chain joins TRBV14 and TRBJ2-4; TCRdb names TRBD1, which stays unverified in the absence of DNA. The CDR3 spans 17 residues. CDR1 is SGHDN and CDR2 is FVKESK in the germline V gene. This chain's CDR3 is CASSHRTGHLAKNIQYF. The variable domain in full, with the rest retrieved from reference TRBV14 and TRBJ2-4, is EAGVTQFPSHSVIEKGQTVTLRCDPISGHDNLYWYRRVMGKEIKFLLHFVKESKQDESGMPNNRFLAERTGGTYSTLKVQPAELEDSGVYFCASSHRTGHLAKNIQYFGAGTRLSVL.

CDR3 in amino acids: CASSDTGYGYTF. The chain links TRBV28 to TRBJ1-2; TCRdb outputs TRBD1, but without DNA this stays unchecked. The germline V gene has CDR1 MDHEN and CDR2 SYDVKM. The CDR3 contains 12 residues.

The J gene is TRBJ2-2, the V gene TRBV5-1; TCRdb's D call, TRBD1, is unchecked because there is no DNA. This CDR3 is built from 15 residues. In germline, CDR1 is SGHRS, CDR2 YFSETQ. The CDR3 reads CASSFLVGATGELFF. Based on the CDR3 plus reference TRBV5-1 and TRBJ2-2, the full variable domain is KAGVTQTPRYLIKTRGQQVTLSCSPISGHRSVSWYQQTPGQGLQFLFEYFSETQRNKGNFPGRFSGRQFSNSRSEMNVSTLELGDSALYLCASSFLVGATGELFFGEGSRLTVL.